In this sample, the clone carrying this T cell receptor beta chain turned up a few times. Its cognate antigen is unknown. Trimming took 0 bases from V and 0 from J; bases not matched to a gene: 8. Germline CDR1 SGHTA, CDR2 FQGNSA. This CDR3 has 18 amino acids. The record originates from a study of beta chain features in type 1 diabetes. Findings and caveats of the study: The study found that naive, central memory and Treg TCRB repertoires appeared more similar in patients than in healthy donors.

What was sequenced were expressed TCRB transcripts, since all of the isolated RNA had been reverse transcribed. TCRdb's table, derived via immunoSEQ multiplex PCR, lists solely in-frame clones and lacks some. This sample carries more than 120,000 clones, 10% of them seen once, and the ten largest clones take 1.3%. V usage is TRBV7-2 and J usage is TRBJ2-5, with 9 positions matching TRBD2. This TCR derives from a man aged 18 to 29 in good health. The specimen was naive CD4+ T cells from blood. In DNA form, the CDR3 reads TGTGCCAGCAGCTTAGCGAGTAGCGGGGGCCCCCACCAAGAGACCCAGTACTTC. This sequence encodes CASSLASSGGPHQETQYF.